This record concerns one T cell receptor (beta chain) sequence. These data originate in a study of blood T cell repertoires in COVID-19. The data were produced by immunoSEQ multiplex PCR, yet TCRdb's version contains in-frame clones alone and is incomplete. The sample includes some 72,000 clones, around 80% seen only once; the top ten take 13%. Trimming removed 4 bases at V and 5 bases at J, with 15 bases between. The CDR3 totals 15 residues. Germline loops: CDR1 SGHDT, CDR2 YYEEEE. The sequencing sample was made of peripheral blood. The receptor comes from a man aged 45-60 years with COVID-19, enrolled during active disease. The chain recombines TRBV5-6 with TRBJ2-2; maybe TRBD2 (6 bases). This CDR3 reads CASSLPGLLTGELFF. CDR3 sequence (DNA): TGTGCCAGCAGCCTACCGGGACTTTTAACCGGGGAGCTGTTTTTT.